This T cell receptor beta chain is from a study of blood T cell repertoires in COVID-19. On the study more broadly: In each case, the material was cDNA or gDNA derived from T cells, B-cell-depleted T cells, or PBMCs.

Sequencing was performed with immunoSEQ multiplex PCR; in TCRdb, only in-frame clones are kept and a portion is missing. This sample carries approximately 210,000 clones, 84% of them seen once, and the ten largest clones take over 6.5%. Seattle's cohort entered during active infection and was followed longitudinally. The V and J ends lost 4 bases and 10 bases, in that order; junction bases with no gene match: 11. Germline V CDR1 and CDR2: SNHLY, FYNNEI. The CDR3 is made up of 15 amino acids. The receptor was derived from a woman aged 80 or over with COVID-19, enrolled during active disease. The sample consisted of peripheral blood. V and J are TRBV2 and TRBJ2-1; 9 nucleotides agree with TRBD2. Here the CDR3 reads CASSGGREGLGEQFF. CDR3 coding DNA: TGTGCCAGCAGTGGCGGGCGGGAGGGTCTGGGAGAGCAGTTCTTC. The whole variable domain, remainder taken from reference TRBV2 and TRBJ2-1, is EPEVTQTPSHQVTQMGQEVILRCVPISNHLYFYWYRQILGQKVEFLVSFYNNEISEKSEIFDDQFSVERPDGSNFTLKIRSTKLEDSAMYFCASSGGREGLGEQFFGPGTRLTVL.